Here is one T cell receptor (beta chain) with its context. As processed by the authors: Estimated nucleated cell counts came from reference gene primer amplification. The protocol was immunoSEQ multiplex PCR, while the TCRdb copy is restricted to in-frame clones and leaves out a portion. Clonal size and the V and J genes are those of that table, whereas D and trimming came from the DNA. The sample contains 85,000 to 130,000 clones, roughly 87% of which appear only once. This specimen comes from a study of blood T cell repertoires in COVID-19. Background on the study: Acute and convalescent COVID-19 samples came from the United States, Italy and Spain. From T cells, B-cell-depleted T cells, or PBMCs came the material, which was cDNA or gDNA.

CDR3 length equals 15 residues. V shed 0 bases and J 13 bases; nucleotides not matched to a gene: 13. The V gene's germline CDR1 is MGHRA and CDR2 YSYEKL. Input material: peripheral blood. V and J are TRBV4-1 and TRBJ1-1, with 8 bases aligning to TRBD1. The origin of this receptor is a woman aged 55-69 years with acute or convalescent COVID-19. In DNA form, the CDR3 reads TGCGCCAGCAGCCAAGACAGAATACAGGGGGGAAAAGGTTTCTTT. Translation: CASSQDRIQGGKGFF.